This T cell receptor (beta chain) originates from a study of brain T cells in children with intractable seizures. Here immunoSEQ multiplex PCR was the method, and the copy in TCRdb shows in-frame clones only, minus some. The table shows 88,000 or so clones, with about 93% occurring only once. The V and J ends lost 6 bases and 8 bases, in that order; junction bases with no gene match: 10. This CDR3 comprises 15 residues. Germline V lookup: CDR1 PRHDT, CDR2 FYEKMQ (reference sequence). The rearrangement links TRBV13 to TRBJ1-4, with 9 positions matching TRBD1. The sample here was peripheral blood, taken at surgery. The source is a girl aged 2 to 10 with Rasmussen encephalitis and intractable seizures. The CDR3 region has the DNA TGTGCCAGCAGATATTCCGGGACAGGGCGGGAAAAACTGTTTTTT. This encodes CASRYSGTGREKLFF.